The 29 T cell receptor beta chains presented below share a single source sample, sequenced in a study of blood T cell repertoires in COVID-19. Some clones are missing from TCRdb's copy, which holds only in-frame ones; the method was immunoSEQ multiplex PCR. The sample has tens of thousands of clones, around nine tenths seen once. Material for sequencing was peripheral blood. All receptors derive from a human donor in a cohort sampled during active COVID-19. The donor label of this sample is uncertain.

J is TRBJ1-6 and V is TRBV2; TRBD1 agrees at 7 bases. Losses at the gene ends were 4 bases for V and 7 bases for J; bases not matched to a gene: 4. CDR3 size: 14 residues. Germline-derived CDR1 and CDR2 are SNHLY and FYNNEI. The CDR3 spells CASSATGTNSPLHF. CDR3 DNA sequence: TGTGCCAGCAGTGCGACAGGGACAAATTCACCCCTCCACTTT.

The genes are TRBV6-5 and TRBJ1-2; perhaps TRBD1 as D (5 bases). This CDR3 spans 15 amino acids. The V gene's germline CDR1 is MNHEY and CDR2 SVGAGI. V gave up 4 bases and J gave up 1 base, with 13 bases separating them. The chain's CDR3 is CASSFQGGYNYGYTF. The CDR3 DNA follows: TGTGCCAGCAGTTTTCAGGGTGGATATAACTATGGCTACACCTTC.

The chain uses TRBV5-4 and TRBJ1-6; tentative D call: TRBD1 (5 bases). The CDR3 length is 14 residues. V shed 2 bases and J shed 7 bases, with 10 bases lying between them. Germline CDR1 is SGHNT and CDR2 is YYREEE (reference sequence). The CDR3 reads CASSLSSGNSPLHF. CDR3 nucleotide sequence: TGTGCCAGCAGCTTATCATCAGGGAATTCACCCCTCCACTTT.

The CDR3 loop reads CATSDSGTANTGELFF. The CDR3 region has the DNA TGTGCCACCAGTGATTCCGGGACTGCGAACACCGGGGAGCTGTTTTTT. The chain uses TRBV24-1 and TRBJ2-2, with D maybe TRBD2 (6 bases). CDR1 is KGHDR, CDR2 SFDVKD, per germline. V was cut by 2 bases and J by 0 bases, with 9 bases left in between. The CDR3 is 16 residues long.

As DNA, the CDR3 is TGTGCCAGCAGCTTACGGACAGACCTCTCTAGAGCCAACGTCCTGACTTTC. It specifies CASSLRTDLSRANVLTF. The gene calls are TRBV11-2 and TRBJ2-6; a weak D match, TRBD1 (6 bases). Germline V gene data show CDR1 as SGHAT and CDR2 as FQNNGV. CDR3 length: 17 residues. Between the trimmed V and J ends, which lost 2 bases and 7 bases, there was a span of 18 bases.

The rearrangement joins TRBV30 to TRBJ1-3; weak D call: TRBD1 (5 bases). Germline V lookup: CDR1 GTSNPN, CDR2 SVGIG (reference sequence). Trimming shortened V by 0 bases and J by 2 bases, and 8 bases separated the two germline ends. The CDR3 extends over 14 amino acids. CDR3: CAWSVRGAGNTIYF. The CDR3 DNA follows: TGTGCCTGGAGTGTACGGGGGGCTGGAAACACCATATATTTT.

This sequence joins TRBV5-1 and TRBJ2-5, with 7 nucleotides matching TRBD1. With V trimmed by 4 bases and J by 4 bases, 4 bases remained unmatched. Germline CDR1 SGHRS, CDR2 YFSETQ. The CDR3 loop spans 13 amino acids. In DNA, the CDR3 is TGCGCCAGCAGCGCACAGGGGTCAGAGACCCAGTACTTC. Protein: CASSAQGSETQYF.

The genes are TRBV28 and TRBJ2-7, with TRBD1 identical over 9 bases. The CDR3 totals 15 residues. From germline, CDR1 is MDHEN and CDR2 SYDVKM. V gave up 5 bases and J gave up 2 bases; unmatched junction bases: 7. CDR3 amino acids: CASSPGGTGPYEQYF. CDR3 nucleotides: TGTGCCAGCAGTCCTGGAGGGACAGGGCCCTACGAGCAGTACTTC.

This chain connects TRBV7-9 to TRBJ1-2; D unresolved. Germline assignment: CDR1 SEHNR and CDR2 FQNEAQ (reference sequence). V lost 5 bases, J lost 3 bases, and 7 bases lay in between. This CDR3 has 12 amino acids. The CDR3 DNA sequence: TGTGCCAGCAGCCCGGGAGACTATGGCTACACCTTC. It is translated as CASSPGDYGYTF.

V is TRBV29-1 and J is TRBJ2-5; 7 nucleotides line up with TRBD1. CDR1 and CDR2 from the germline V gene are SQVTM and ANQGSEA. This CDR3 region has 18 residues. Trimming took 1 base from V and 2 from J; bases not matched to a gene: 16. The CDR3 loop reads CSVEGGAYSDRYQETQYF. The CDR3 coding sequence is TGCAGCGTTGAAGGTGGCGCTTACTCGGACAGGTATCAAGAGACCCAGTACTTC.

Here the CDR3 DNA reads TGTGCCAGCAGCCCCAGGGTAGCGGGAGGGCGCGAGCAGTACTTC. It is translated as CASSPRVAGGREQYF. V is TRBV3-1 (or the pseudogene TRBV3-2) and J is TRBJ2-7; TRBD2 agrees at 11 bases. This CDR3 comprises 15 residues. Germline CDR1 and CDR2: LGHDT and YNNKEL (reference sequence). V lost 4 bases, J lost 6 bases, and 8 bases stayed unmatched.

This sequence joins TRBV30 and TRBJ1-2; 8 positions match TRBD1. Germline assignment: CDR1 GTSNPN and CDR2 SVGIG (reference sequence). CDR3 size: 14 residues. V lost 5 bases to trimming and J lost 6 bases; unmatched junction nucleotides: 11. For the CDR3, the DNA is TGTGCCTGGCCTCACGACAGGGGCTGGGATGGCTACACCTTC. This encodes CAWPHDRGWDGYTF. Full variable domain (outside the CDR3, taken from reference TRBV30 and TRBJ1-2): SQTIHQWPATLVQPVGSPLSLECTVEGTSNPNLYWYRQAAGRGLQLLFYSVGIGQISSEVPQNLSASRPQDRQFILSSKKLLLSDSGFYLCAWPHDRGWDGYTFGSGTRLTVV.

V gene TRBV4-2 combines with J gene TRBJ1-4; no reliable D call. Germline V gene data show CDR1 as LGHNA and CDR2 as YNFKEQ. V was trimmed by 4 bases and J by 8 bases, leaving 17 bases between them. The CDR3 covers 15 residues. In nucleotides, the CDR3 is TGTGCCAGCAGCCTCCCGGGTCGGAGAGTGGAAAAACTGTTTTTT. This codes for CASSLPGRRVEKLFF.

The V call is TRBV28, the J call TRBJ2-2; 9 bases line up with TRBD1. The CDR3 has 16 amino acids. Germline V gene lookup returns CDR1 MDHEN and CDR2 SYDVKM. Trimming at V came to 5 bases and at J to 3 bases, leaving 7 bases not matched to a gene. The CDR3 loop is CASSKPGTGYTGELFF. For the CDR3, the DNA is TGTGCCAGCAGTAAACCCGGGACAGGGTACACCGGGGAGCTGTTTTTT.

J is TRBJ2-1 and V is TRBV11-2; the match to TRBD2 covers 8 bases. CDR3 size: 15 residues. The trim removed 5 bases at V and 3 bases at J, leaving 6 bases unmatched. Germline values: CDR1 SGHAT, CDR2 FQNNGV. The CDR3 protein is CASSPGTSGYNEQFF. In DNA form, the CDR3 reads TGTGCCAGCAGCCCAGGCACTAGCGGCTACAATGAGCAGTTCTTC.

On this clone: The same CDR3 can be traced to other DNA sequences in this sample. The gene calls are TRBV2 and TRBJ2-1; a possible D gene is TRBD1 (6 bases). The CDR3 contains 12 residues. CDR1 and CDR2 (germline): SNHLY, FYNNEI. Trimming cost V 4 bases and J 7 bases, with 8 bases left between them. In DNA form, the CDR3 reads TGTGCCAGCAGTGGCCAGGGGAATGAGCAGTTCTTC. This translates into CASSGQGNEQFF.

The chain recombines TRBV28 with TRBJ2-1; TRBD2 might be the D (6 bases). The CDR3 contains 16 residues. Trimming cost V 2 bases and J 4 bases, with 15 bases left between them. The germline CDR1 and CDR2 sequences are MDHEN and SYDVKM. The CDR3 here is CASSLEGAGTYNEQFF. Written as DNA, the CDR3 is TGTGCCAGCAGTTTAGAGGGAGCGGGTACTTACAATGAGCAGTTCTTC.

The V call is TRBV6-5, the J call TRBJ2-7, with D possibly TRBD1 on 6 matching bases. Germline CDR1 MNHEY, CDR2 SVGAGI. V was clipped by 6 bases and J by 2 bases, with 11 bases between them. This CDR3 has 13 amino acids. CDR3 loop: CASRDRFTYEQYF. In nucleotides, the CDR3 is TGTGCCAGCAGGGACAGATTCACCTACGAGCAGTACTTC.

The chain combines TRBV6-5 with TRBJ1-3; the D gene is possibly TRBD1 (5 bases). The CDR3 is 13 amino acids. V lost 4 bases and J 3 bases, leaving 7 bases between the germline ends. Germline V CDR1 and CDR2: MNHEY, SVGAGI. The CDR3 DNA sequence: TGTGCCAGCAGTTCGGACATTGGAAACACCATATATTTT. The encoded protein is CASSSDIGNTIYF.

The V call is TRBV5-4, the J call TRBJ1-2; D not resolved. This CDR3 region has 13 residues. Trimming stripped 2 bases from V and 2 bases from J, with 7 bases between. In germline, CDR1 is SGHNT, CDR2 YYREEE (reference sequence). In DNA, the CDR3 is TGTGCCAGCAGCTTTGGTGAGAACTATGGCTACACCTTC. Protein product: CASSFGENYGYTF. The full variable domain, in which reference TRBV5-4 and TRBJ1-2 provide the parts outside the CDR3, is ETGVTQSPTHLIKTRGQQVTLRCSSQSGHNTVSWYQQALGQGPQFIFQYYREEENGRGNFPPRFSGLQFPNYSSELNVNALELDDSALYLCASSFGENYGYTFGSGTRLTVV.

CDR3 amino acids: CASSLERTGTYEQYF. The CDR3 coding sequence is TGTGCCAGCAGCTTGGAAAGGACAGGGACCTACGAGCAGTACTTC. The chain employs TRBV5-5 and TRBJ2-7; 8 bases align to TRBD1. Germline trimming cut 0 bases from V and 2 bases from J; bases unmatched to any gene: 4. Germline loops: CDR1 SGHKS, CDR2 YYEKEE (reference sequence). The CDR3 is 15 amino acids.

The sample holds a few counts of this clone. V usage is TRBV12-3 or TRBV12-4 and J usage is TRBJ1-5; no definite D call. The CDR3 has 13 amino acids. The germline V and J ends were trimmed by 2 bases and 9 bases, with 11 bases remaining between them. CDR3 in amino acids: CASSLPPGGPQHF. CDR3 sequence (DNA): TGTGCCAGCAGTTTACCGCCCGGTGGGCCCCAGCATTTT.

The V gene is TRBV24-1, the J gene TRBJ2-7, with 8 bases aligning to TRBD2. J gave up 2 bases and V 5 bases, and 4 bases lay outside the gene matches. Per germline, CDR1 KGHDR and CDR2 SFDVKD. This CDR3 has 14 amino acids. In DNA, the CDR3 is TGTGCCACCAGTGGTAGCGGGGTCCCCTACGAGCAGTACTTC. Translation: CATSGSGVPYEQYF.

CDR3 protein: CASSPAALRETQYF. Written as DNA, the CDR3 is TGTGCCAGCTCCCCCGCGGCCCTTCGGGAGACCCAGTACTTC. This chain joins TRBV18 and TRBJ2-5, with D unclear. V lost 6 bases, J lost 5 bases, and 16 bases lay in between. The CDR3 contains 14 residues. Germline CDR1 is KGHSH and CDR2 is LQKENI. The full variable domain, completed using reference TRBV18 and TRBJ2-5, is NAGVMQNPRHLVRRRGQEARLRCSPMKGHSHVYWYRQLPEEGLKFMVYLQKENIIDESGMPKERFSAEFPKEGPSILRIQQVVRGDSAAYFCASSPAALRETQYFGPGTRLLVL.

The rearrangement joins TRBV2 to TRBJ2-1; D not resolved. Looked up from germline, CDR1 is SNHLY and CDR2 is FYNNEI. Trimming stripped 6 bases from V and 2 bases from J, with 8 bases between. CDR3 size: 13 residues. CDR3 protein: CASRPIAYNEQFF. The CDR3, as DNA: TGTGCCAGCAGACCGATAGCCTACAATGAGCAGTTCTTC. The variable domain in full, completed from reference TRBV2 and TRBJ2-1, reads EPEVTQTPSHQVTQMGQEVILRCVPISNHLYFYWYRQILGQKVEFLVSFYNNEISEKSEIFDDQFSVERPDGSNFTLKIRSTKLEDSAMYFCASRPIAYNEQFFGPGTRLTVL.

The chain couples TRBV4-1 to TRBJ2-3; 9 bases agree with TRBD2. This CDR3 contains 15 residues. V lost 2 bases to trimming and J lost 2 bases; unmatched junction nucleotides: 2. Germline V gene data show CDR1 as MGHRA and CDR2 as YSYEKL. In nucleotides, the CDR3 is TGCGCCAGCAGCCAACTAGCGGGGTCCACAGATACGCAGTATTTT. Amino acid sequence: CASSQLAGSTDTQYF.

In DNA, the CDR3 is TGTGCCAGCAGTGACCTGACAGGGGGGGTTCAGCCCCAGCATTTT. This sequence encodes CASSDLTGGVQPQHF. V and J are TRBV6-1 and TRBJ1-5; 9 bases are a match to TRBD1. In germline, CDR1 is MNHNS, CDR2 SASEGT. Trimming took 3 bases from V and 6 from J; bases not matched to a gene: 6. This CDR3 is built from 15 residues.

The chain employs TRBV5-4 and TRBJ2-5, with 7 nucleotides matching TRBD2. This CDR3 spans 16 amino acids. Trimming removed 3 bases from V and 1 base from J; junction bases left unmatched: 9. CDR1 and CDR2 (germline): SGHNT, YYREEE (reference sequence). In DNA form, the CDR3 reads TGTGCCAGCAGCTCCTCGGGGGAGCGGGGCCAAGAGACCCAGTACTTC. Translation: CASSSSGERGQETQYF.

This CDR3 is CATSSPRQGARETQYF. DNA of the CDR3: TGTGCCACCTCCTCCCCGCGACAGGGGGCGCGTGAGACCCAGTACTTC. The chain joins TRBV19 to TRBJ2-5; the match to TRBD1 covers 10 bases. Per germline, CDR1 LNHDA and CDR2 SQIVND (reference sequence). The CDR3 has 16 amino acids. V shed 10 bases, J shed 5 bases, and the junction held 16 bases outside the gene matches.